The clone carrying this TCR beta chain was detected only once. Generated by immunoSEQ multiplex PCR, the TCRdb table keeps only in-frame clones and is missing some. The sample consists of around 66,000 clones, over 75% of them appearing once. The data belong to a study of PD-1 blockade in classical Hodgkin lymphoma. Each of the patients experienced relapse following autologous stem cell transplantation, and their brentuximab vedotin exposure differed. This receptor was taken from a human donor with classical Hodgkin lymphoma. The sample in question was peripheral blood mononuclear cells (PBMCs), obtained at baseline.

CDR3 amino acids: CASSSTGWGNQPQHF. CDR3 coding DNA: TGTGCCAGCAGCTCGACAGGGTGGGGCAATCAGCCCCAGCATTTT. The chain has TRBV7-2 and TRBJ1-5; TRBD1 matches at 7 bases. The CDR3 loop spans 15 amino acids. Germline CDR1 is SGHTA and CDR2 is FQGNSA. Trimming at V came to 4 bases and at J to 2 bases, leaving 5 bases not matched to a gene.